Listed here are 27 T cell receptor beta chains from one sample, sequenced in a study of blood T cells in healthy people across ages. With a J-beta primer mix and a sample-barcoded 5' primer, a second PCR ran roughly 6 to 12 cycles. TCRdb recomputed calls from the 5' RACE reads with MiXCR, one row per CDR3 protein. The data show roughly 550,000 distinct CDR3 sequences, 24% seen once. This sample was shared with a second study, whose subject was T cells of mothers and their children.

Sequences were obtained from blood. All receptors derive from a boy between 10 and 17 years old in good health.

The chain carries TRBV4-2 and TRBJ1-4; D unresolved. The V end lost 4 bases, the J end lost 7 bases, and 19 bases lay between the germline ends. This CDR3 has 16 amino acids. The germline V gene has CDR1 LGHNA and CDR2 YNFKEQ. CDR3 nucleotides: TGTGCCAGCAGCCTGAACCTCGACACTACCTTTGAAAAACTGTTTTTT. Translation gives CASSLNLDTTFEKLFF.

Turning to this clonotype: A much larger clone sits a single nucleotide away, making a read error possible. V is TRBV28 and J is TRBJ2-5; 10 nucleotides match TRBD1. The DNA end favors TRBJ2-7, so the J call may be wrong. The CDR3 has 16 amino acids. Germline lookup yields CDR1 MDHEN and CDR2 SYDVKM. The chain's CDR3 is CASSPSGTGAPYEQYF. The CDR3 DNA reads TGTGCCAGCAGTCCGTCCGGGACAGGGGCCCCCTACGAGCAGTACTTC.

This clonotype was picked up a small number of times. The chain is built from TRBV6-4 and TRBJ2-1, with 8 positions matching TRBD2. The CDR3 consists of 16 residues. Germline CDR1 and CDR2: MRHNA and SNTAGT. J gave up 1 base and V 6 bases, and 8 bases lay outside the gene matches. The CDR3: CASSDRGGQSYNEQFF. The CDR3, as DNA: TGTGCCAGCAGCGACCGGGGGGGCCAATCCTACAATGAGCAGTTCTTC.

This clonotype was counted only a few times. The genes are TRBV19 and TRBJ1-1; no reliable D call. CDR1 is LNHDA and CDR2 is SQIVND in the germline V gene (reference sequence). CDR3 size: 13 residues. Trimming took off 5 bases at V and 3 bases at J, with 10 bases between the two ends. This CDR3 reads CASSWGLDTEAFF. The CDR3 DNA reads as TGTGCCAGTAGTTGGGGATTAGACACTGAAGCTTTCTTT.

The chain joins TRBV7-2 to TRBJ2-5; unclear D gene. Trimming removed 2 bases at V and 4 bases at J, with 5 bases between. The CDR3 is made up of 12 amino acids. Looked up from germline, CDR1 is SGHTA and CDR2 is FQGNSA. For the CDR3, the DNA is TGTGCCAGCAGCTTACTTAGAGAGACCCAGTACTTC. As protein: CASSLLRETQYF.

This clonotype was seen a few times. The chain employs TRBV6-2 or TRBV6-3 and TRBJ2-5; TRBD1 matches at 7 bases. This CDR3 spans 15 amino acids. Germline-derived CDR1 and CDR2 are MNHEY and SVGEGT. Losses at the gene ends were 4 bases for V and 4 bases for J; bases not matched to a gene: 9. The CDR3 coding sequence is TGTGCCAGCAGTTTTTTCCGGGACAGCGGAGAGACCCAGTACTTC. The encoded protein is CASSFFRDSGETQYF.

This clonotype was counted between two and nine times. The rearrangement uses TRBV28 and TRBJ2-4; D is ambiguous. The CDR3 contains 17 residues. The germline V gene encodes CDR1 MDHEN and CDR2 SYDVKM. Trimming stripped 3 bases from V and 1 base from J, with 16 bases between. CDR3 coding DNA: TGTGCCAGCAGTTTTTTCGGTAGTAGTTCTGCCAAAAACATTCAGTACTTC. It encodes CASSFFGSSSAKNIQYF. Full variable domain (rest looked up from reference TRBV28 and TRBJ2-4): DVKVTQSSRYLVKRTGEKVFLECVQDMDHENMFWYRQDPGLGLRLIYFSYDVKMKEKGDIPEGYSVSREKKERFSLILESASTNQTSMYLCASSFFGSSSAKNIQYFGAGTRLSVL.

This clonotype was detected a few times. The genes are TRBV27 and TRBJ1-2; maybe TRBD1 (6 bases). The germline V gene has CDR1 MNHEY and CDR2 SMNVEV (reference sequence). Trimming took off 8 bases at V and 4 bases at J, with 17 bases between the two ends. This CDR3 contains 14 residues. The CDR3 loop is CASHPAGAIYGYTF. In nucleotides, the CDR3 is TGTGCCAGCCACCCGGCAGGGGCGATCTATGGCTACACCTTC.

This clonotype was seen many times. The chain links TRBV20-1 to TRBJ2-5; 10 bases fit TRBD2. J was trimmed by 5 bases and V by 0 bases; bases with no gene match: 12. The CDR3 is 17 residues long. Germline V gene sequence: CDR1 DFQATT, CDR2 SNEGSKA (reference sequence). CDR3 nucleotide sequence: TGCAGTGCTAGAGATGTAGTTCTAGCGGGAGATCTGGAGACCCAGTACTTC. Translating gives CSARDVVLAGDLETQYF.

This clonotype was detected a few times. At one of its ends the junction is not consistent with the germline gene, which may arise from a read error. The chain has TRBV4-3 and TRBJ1-1; D unresolved. Germline assignment: CDR1 LGHNA and CDR2 YSLEER. This CDR3 comprises 15 residues. The CDR3 DNA sequence: TGCGCCAGCAGCCAAGGATCAGGAGTGAACACTGGAGCTTTCTTT. Translating it yields CASSQGSGVNTGAFF.

About this clonotype itself: Since a much larger clone is just one base distant, this may be a read error. J is TRBJ2-1 and V is TRBV11-2; 7 bases are shared with TRBD2. Germline CDR1 is SGHAT and CDR2 is FQNNGV. This CDR3 has 14 residues. CDR3 region: CAGSFRGGVAEQFF. CDR3 bases: TGTGCCGGCAGCTTTCGCGGGGGTGTCGCTGAGCAGTTCTTC.

The J gene is TRBJ2-5, the V gene TRBV4-3; no firm D call. The J call may be in error: the DNA end matches TRBJ2-1 better. Germline CDR1 and CDR2: LGHNA and YSLEER. This CDR3 has 14 residues. The CDR3 nucleotides read TGCGCCAGCAGCCAAGATCGACTCATCAATGAGCAGTTCTTC. Translated: CASSQDRLINEQFF.

The chain carries TRBV6-5 and TRBJ1-1; D is unresolved. V was clipped by 6 bases and J by 2 bases, with 16 bases between them. The CDR3 is 15 residues long. Germline-derived CDR1 and CDR2 are MNHEY and SVGAGI. CDR3 loop: CASRQGSGVNTEAFF. The CDR3 DNA sequence: TGTGCCAGCAGGCAAGGGAGTGGCGTTAACACTGAAGCTTTCTTT.

This clonotype was observed a handful of times. The CDR3, as DNA: TGTGCCAGCAGCTACAGGAGGGGACGCACAGATACGCAGTATTTT. Its translation: CASSYRRGRTDTQYF. J is TRBJ2-3 and V is TRBV7-2, with a possible D match to TRBD2 (6 bases). The CDR3 loop spans 15 amino acids. From germline, CDR1 is SGHTA and CDR2 FQGNSA. Trimming cost V 4 bases and J 1 base, with 12 bases left between them. The entire variable domain, with the rest obtained from reference TRBV7-2 and TRBJ2-3, is as follows: GAGVSQSPSNKVTEKGKDVELRCDPISGHTALYWYRQSLGQGLEFLIYFQGNSAPDKSGLPSDRFSAERTGGSVSTLTIQRTQQEDSAVYLCASSYRRGRTDTQYFGPGTRLTVL.

J is TRBJ2-1 and V is TRBV6-1; 7 nucleotides agree with TRBD2. The V segment lost 1 base and the J segment 4 bases; nucleotides outside the gene matches: 4. The germline V gene encodes CDR1 MNHNS and CDR2 SASEGT. The CDR3 runs to 15 residues. CDR3 DNA sequence: TGTGCCAGCAGTGAAGACAGCGGGGCGTACAATGAGCAGTTCTTC. Encoded protein: CASSEDSGAYNEQFF.

This clonotype was seen only a few times. The rearrangement joins TRBV6-2 or TRBV6-3 to TRBJ1-1; D remains ambiguous. The CDR3 has 14 amino acids. The germline V and J ends were trimmed by 5 bases and 1 base, with 11 bases remaining between them. Germline V gives CDR1 MNHEY, CDR2 SVGEGT. The CDR3 DNA reads TGTGCCAGCAGTGTGACCGAAACGAACACTGAAGCTTTCTTT. It is translated as CASSVTETNTEAFF.

This clonotype appeared a single time. The gene calls are TRBV20-1 and TRBJ1-1; D is ambiguous. V lost 3 bases and J 1 base, leaving 9 bases between the germline ends. This CDR3 is 13 amino acids long. Germline CDR1 DFQATT, CDR2 SNEGSKA (reference sequence). CDR3 amino acids: CSASPVANTEAFF. CDR3 nucleotides: TGCAGTGCTAGTCCGGTTGCGAACACTGAAGCTTTCTTT.

The rearrangement joins TRBV3-1 to TRBJ2-5; tentative D call: TRBD2 (6 bases). Per germline, CDR1 LGHDT and CDR2 YNNKEL (reference sequence). The ends were cut back, 2 bases at V and 7 bases at J, with 11 bases in the middle. The CDR3 length is 13 residues. The DNA for the CDR3 is TGTGCCAGCAGCCAATTTGAGGGAGGGACCCAGTACTTC. Amino acid sequence: CASSQFEGGTQYF.

This chain joins TRBV7-2 and TRBJ2-5; 12 nucleotides agree with TRBD2. Gene TRBJ2-1 matches the end of the DNA better, so the J call may be wrong. Germline CDR1 SGHTA, CDR2 FQGNSA. The CDR3 contains 16 residues. The CDR3 reads CTSSLELAGGGNEQFF. The CDR3 DNA reads TGTACCAGCAGCTTAGAACTAGCGGGAGGAGGAAATGAGCAGTTCTTC.

This clonotype was detected only a few times. J is TRBJ2-7 and V is TRBV6-2 or TRBV6-3; D unresolved. Per germline, CDR1 MNHEY and CDR2 SVGEGT. The CDR3 is made up of 10 amino acids. Trimming pared 8 bases from V and 8 bases from J, leaving 10 bases between. The CDR3 DNA sequence: TGTGCCAGCTCTGACGGCAAGCAGTACTTC. Residues: CASSDGKQYF.

The CDR3 loop is CASSQLPSGLNNEQFF. In nucleotides, the CDR3 is TGTGCCAGCAGCCAACTCCCTAGCGGACTTAACAATGAGCAGTTCTTC. This rearrangement joins TRBV3-1 to TRBJ2-1, with 7 bases fitting TRBD2. CDR3 size: 16 residues. CDR1 is LGHDT, CDR2 YNNKEL, per germline (reference sequence). Losses at the gene ends were 2 bases for V and 5 bases for J; bases not matched to a gene: 9.

V is TRBV5-1 and J is TRBJ2-7, with D hard to call. The CDR3 runs to 15 residues. In germline, CDR1 is SGHRS, CDR2 YFSETQ. Trimming shortened V by 0 bases and J by 0 bases, and 10 bases separated the two germline ends. The CDR3, as DNA: TGCGCCAGCAGCTTGGACGGTGTCAGCTCCTACGAGCAGTACTTC. Its translation: CASSLDGVSSYEQYF.

The chain has TRBV7-8 and TRBJ1-1, with D perhaps matching TRBD1 (5 bases). The CDR3 spans 13 residues. Germline V gene sequence: CDR1 SGHVS, CDR2 FQNEAQ. V shed 6 bases and J shed 5 bases, with 13 bases lying between them. CDR3 loop: CASSPGPRTEAFF. CDR3 sequence (DNA): TGTGCCAGCAGTCCGGGGCCTCGGACTGAAGCTTTCTTT.

In its sample, this clonotype was seen a few times. J is TRBJ2-3 and V is TRBV9, with 15 positions matching TRBD2. Germline V gene data show CDR1 as SGDLS and CDR2 as YYNGEE. V gave up 4 bases and J gave up 4 bases; unmatched junction bases: 7. The CDR3 sequence is 17 residues long. The CDR3 reads CASSQGLAGGLSDTQYF. The CDR3 region has the DNA TGTGCCAGCAGCCAAGGACTAGCGGGGGGGCTTTCAGATACGCAGTATTTT.

This clonotype showed up just once. The chain links TRBV20-1 to TRBJ2-5; the D gene is possibly TRBD1 (6 bases). Germline lookup yields CDR1 DFQATT and CDR2 SNEGSKA (reference sequence). Trimming took 5 bases from V and 7 from J, leaving 14 bases between them. The CDR3 loop spans 12 amino acids. CDR3 coding DNA: TGCAGTGCTGTAGACAGGAAGGGGACCCAGTACTTC. Its protein is CSAVDRKGTQYF.

This chain connects TRBV28 to TRBJ1-6; D is unclear. Trimming took 1 base from V and 5 from J, leaving 18 bases between them. Germline-derived CDR1 and CDR2 are MDHEN and SYDVKM. This CDR3 spans 18 amino acids. The DNA for the CDR3 is TGTGCCAGCAGTTTATCCAAACTAAGGACGGCCAATAATTCACCCCTCCACTTT. It is translated as CASSLSKLRTANNSPLHF.

The genes are TRBV10-3 and TRBJ1-4, with 10 bases identical to TRBD1. CDR1 ENHRY and CDR2 SYGVKD come from the germline V gene. The CDR3 is made up of 19 amino acids. V lost 7 bases to trimming and J lost 2 bases; unmatched junction nucleotides: 16. CDR3 DNA: TGTGCCATCACCTCCCCGTCTCGACAGGGGGCGGCGACTAATGAAAAACTGTTTTTT. Translated: CAITSPSRQGAATNEKLFF.